These 16 T cell receptor beta chains were all obtained from the same sample, sequenced in a study of blood T cell repertoires in COVID-19. TCRdb's copy holds only in-frame clones and misses some; the assay was immunoSEQ multiplex PCR. The table includes approximately 75,000 clones, approximately 85% detected once. Sequenced sample: peripheral blood. The receptors derive from an elderly man with acute or convalescent COVID-19.

V and J are TRBV11-2 and TRBJ2-7; D is unclear. Germline V gives CDR1 SGHAT, CDR2 FQNNGV. V was trimmed by 1 base and J by 1 base, leaving 8 bases between them. The CDR3 loop spans 14 amino acids. The CDR3 DNA reads TGTGCCAGCAGCTTAGCTTGGCAGTCCTACGAGCAGTACTTC. Translating gives CASSLAWQSYEQYF.

The V call is TRBV4-1, the J call TRBJ1-1; D is unresolved. Germline V CDR1 and CDR2: MGHRA, YSYEKL. The CDR3 consists of 12 residues. Trimming left V 8 bases short and J 9 bases short, with 16 bases between. CDR3 bases: TGCGCCAGCGCCCAAGGTGCTTCTAAAGCTTTCTTT. Protein product: CASAQGASKAFF.

The chain joins TRBV4-3 to TRBJ1-4, with D possibly TRBD1 on 6 matching bases. The CDR3 is 17 residues long. CDR1 and CDR2 (germline): LGHNA, YSLEER. V was cut by 0 bases and J by 0 bases, with 11 bases left in between. The chain's CDR3 is CASSQEGGGTTNEKLFF. The DNA of the CDR3 is TGCGCCAGCAGCCAAGAAGGGGGAGGGACAACTAATGAAAAACTGTTTTTT.

The chain links TRBV27 to TRBJ1-5, with a possible D match to TRBD1 (5 bases). From germline, CDR1 is MNHEY and CDR2 SMNVEV (reference sequence). This CDR3 spans 17 amino acids. The ends were cut back, 5 bases at V and 0 bases at J, with 17 bases in the middle. The CDR3 coding sequence is TGTGCCAGCAGTCGCGACAGCCCCCGGAATAGCAATCAGCCCCAGCATTTT. Its protein product is CASSRDSPRNSNQPQHF.

The J gene is TRBJ1-4, the V gene TRBV7-9, with unresolved D. The CDR3 covers 15 residues. Germline V gene lookup returns CDR1 SEHNR and CDR2 FQNEAQ (reference sequence). Trimming removed 5 bases at V and 5 bases at J, with 15 bases between. The CDR3 DNA reads as TGTGCCAGCAGCCCTAACAGCATATGGAATGAAAAACTGTTTTTT. Residues: CASSPNSIWNEKLFF.

The rearrangement joins TRBV10-2 to TRBJ1-4, with 7 bases fitting TRBD1. Germline CDR1 and CDR2: WSHSY and SAAADI. The CDR3 totals 14 residues. V trimming: 8 bases; J trimming: 5 bases; junction bases outside the gene matches: 8. CDR3: CASVSGTENEKLFF. The CDR3 bases are TGCGCCAGCGTTTCCGGGACAGAGAATGAAAAACTGTTTTTT.

The rearrangement joins TRBV27 to TRBJ1-5; TRBD1 matches at 8 bases. V trimming: 4 bases; J trimming: 5 bases; junction bases outside the gene matches: 7. Germline CDR1 reads MNHEY; CDR2 reads SMNVEV (reference sequence). CDR3 length: 15 residues. CDR3 amino acids: CASSSGTGADQPQHF. The CDR3 DNA reads TGTGCCAGCAGTTCCGGGACAGGTGCCGATCAGCCCCAGCATTTT.

V gene TRBV5-1 combines with J gene TRBJ2-7; TRBD2 aligns across 13 bases. CDR1 is SGHRS, CDR2 YFSETQ, per germline. The CDR3 consists of 15 residues. The V segment lost 4 bases and the J segment 7 bases; nucleotides outside the gene matches: 8. In nucleotides, the CDR3 is TGCGCCAGCAGCCAAGGACTAGCGGGAGTAAAAGAGCAGTACTTC. Protein sequence: CASSQGLAGVKEQYF.

This clone has only one observation. The rearrangement uses TRBV7-2 and TRBJ1-6; D not resolved. Trimming stripped 5 bases from V and 9 bases from J, with 17 bases between. The CDR3 is 15 amino acids. The germline gives CDR1 SGHTA, CDR2 FQGNSA. The CDR3 loop reads CASSPGSRSVSPLHF. The CDR3 DNA sequence: TGTGCCAGCAGCCCGGGGTCCCGTTCGGTTTCACCCCTCCACTTT.

The V and J genes are TRBV5-1 and TRBJ1-2; D is perhaps TRBD1 (6 bases). The V end was cut by 0 bases, the J end by 2 bases, with 11 bases between. Germline CDR1 reads SGHRS; CDR2 reads YFSETQ. The CDR3 spans 15 residues. The DNA for the CDR3 is TGCGCCAGCAGCTTGGTAGGGGGAACGAACTATGGCTACACCTTC. Its protein product is CASSLVGGTNYGYTF.

The J gene is TRBJ1-1, the V gene TRBV5-6; D is perhaps TRBD1 (6 bases). CDR1 and CDR2 from the germline V gene are SGHDT and YYEEEE. This CDR3 comprises 15 residues. Trimming pared 5 bases from V and 1 base from J, leaving 15 bases between. The CDR3 sequence: CASSSTRGGNTEAFF. CDR3 nucleotides: TGTGCCAGCAGTTCAACCAGAGGGGGGAACACTGAAGCTTTCTTT.

The genes are TRBV5-4 and TRBJ1-4; 7 bases match TRBD1. The CDR3 contains 16 residues. Unmatched junction bases numbered 14, after V lost 4 bases and J lost 8 bases. The germline gives CDR1 SGHNT, CDR2 YYREEE (reference sequence). DNA of the CDR3: TGTGCCAGCAGCCTCCGGACAGGAGAGATCCGGGAAAAACTGTTTTTT. This translates into CASSLRTGEIREKLFF. Variable domain in full (rest from reference TRBV5-4 and TRBJ1-4): ETGVTQSPTHLIKTRGQQVTLRCSSQSGHNTVSWYQQALGQGPQFIFQYYREEENGRGNFPPRFSGLQFPNYSSELNVNALELDDSALYLCASSLRTGEIREKLFFGSGTQLSVL.

V usage is TRBV23-1 and J usage is TRBJ2-2, with 9 positions matching TRBD1. TRBV23-1 is classed as an ORF, of uncertain function. The CDR3 contains 17 residues. V was pared by 3 bases and J by 3 bases, with 8 bases of the junction left unmatched. CDR3 sequence: CASSHRTRTGDTGELFF. For the CDR3, the DNA is TGCGCCAGCAGTCACCGGACTAGGACAGGGGACACCGGGGAGCTGTTTTTT.

The CDR3 nucleotides are TGTGCCAGCAGCTTAGGGCGGGGGACGCGGGAGACCCAGTACTTC. Translating it yields CASSLGRGTRETQYF. J is TRBJ2-5 and V is TRBV7-3; 7 bases map to TRBD2. The CDR3 has 15 amino acids. Looked up from germline, CDR1 is SGHTA and CDR2 is FQGTGA. The V and J ends lost 2 bases and 5 bases, in that order; junction bases with no gene match: 8.

This chain connects TRBV18 to TRBJ2-3, with a tentative D call TRBD1 (5 bases). The V end lost 0 bases, the J end lost 3 bases, and 10 bases lay between the germline ends. There are 15 residues in the CDR3. Germline assignment: CDR1 KGHSH and CDR2 LQKENI. In DNA, the CDR3 is TGTGCCAGCTCACCACCGCAGGGAAGGACAGATACGCAGTATTTT. It translates to CASSPPQGRTDTQYF.

The chain uses TRBV5-1 and TRBJ2-5, with 7 bases lining up with TRBD2. Trimming removed 0 bases from V and 1 base from J; junction bases left unmatched: 6. CDR1 is SGHRS and CDR2 is YFSETQ in the germline V gene. The CDR3 is made up of 16 amino acids. CDR3 in amino acids: CASSLGASGVQETQYF. CDR3 coding DNA: TGCGCCAGCAGCTTGGGAGCCAGCGGGGTCCAAGAGACCCAGTACTTC.